This entry concerns a single TCR beta chain. The data were produced by immunoSEQ multiplex PCR, yet TCRdb's version contains in-frame clones alone and is incomplete. The table includes 85,000 to 95,000 clones, 90% detected once. Per germline, CDR1 SGHTA and CDR2 FQGNSA. V was trimmed by 5 bases and J by 3 bases, leaving 10 bases between them. The CDR3 length is 14 residues. This entry is derived from a study of T cell responses to AZD1222 COVID-19 vaccine. The receptor comes from an adult in good health. The chain recombines TRBV7-2 with TRBJ2-2; TRBD1 is a possible D gene (6 bases). The sample here was peripheral blood, taken on day 0 of AZD1222 vaccination. CDR3 residues: CASSRGQHTGELFF. DNA for the CDR3: TGTGCCAGCAGCAGGGGACAACACACCGGGGAGCTGTTTTTT.